This T cell receptor (beta chain) was identified in a study of molecular identifiers for immune sequencing clone quantification. A few counts support this clonotype. Via MiXCR, TCRdb re-called the PCR reads, giving one row per CDR3 protein. The sample contains hundreds of thousands of distinct CDR3 sequences, 24% of which appear only once. The CDR3 is 13 residues long. V dropped 0 bases and J dropped 7 bases, with 9 bases sitting between them. The germline CDR1 and CDR2 sequences are SGHDN and FVKESK. J is TRBJ1-1 and V is TRBV14, with D perhaps TRBD1 (6 bases). Material: naive CD8+ T cells from blood, with Jurkat cell RNA spiked in. Stated subset: FACS-sorted CD8+CD4-CCR7+CD45RA+ naive T cells. The sequence was collected from a human donor in good health. Some libraries in this study had Jurkat cell RNA spiked in. Written as DNA, the CDR3 is TGTGCCAGCAGCCAAGATTGGGACATTGAAGCTTTCTTT. As protein: CASSQDWDIEAFF.